This T cell receptor (beta chain) derives from a study of human T cells and chemical hapten exposure. At the level of the study: Slight differences in pooled library volume were the main source of varying TCR yields across samples.

Noted time point: patch test 1, 2 weeks after DPC sensitization. Treatment in this sample: therapeutic diphenylcyclopropenone sensitization with weekly scalp DPC. Someone pulled total RNA out of unfractionated whole blood. Per germline, CDR1 SGHVS and CDR2 FNYEAQ. The CDR3 extends over 12 amino acids. Between the trimmed V and J ends, which lost 2 bases and 9 bases, there was a span of 10 bases. Unique molecular identifiers were attached to individual cDNA molecules within the library. MiXCR, run by TCRdb on the RACE reads, gives a single entry per CDR3 protein. The sample yields nearly 350,000 distinct CDR3 sequences, about 7% seen once.

The chain links TRBV7-6 to TRBJ2-5; no definite D call. This TCR was sampled from a woman aged 18 to 35 with alopecia areata. Some clones in this sample may be carry-over from other donors' samples. The source was whole blood, collected in connection with sensitization to the hapten diphenylcyclopropenone (DPC). The CDR3 coding sequence is TGTGCCAGCAGCTTATCAGAAGATTCCCAGTACTTC. Translating gives CASSLSEDSQYF.